The clone carrying this T cell receptor beta chain has ten or more counts. Its specificity is unknown. This record comes from a study of T-cell reconstitution after alpha-beta-depleted transplantation in children. Study-wide results and limits: T-cell counts and diversity at one year following transplant were attributed mainly to newly produced T cells. At around two months after transplant, the alpha-beta T cells were reportedly derived from several hundred expanded clones that came from non-depleted graft cells. Elevated TCRbeta diversity at day 60 was traced, in some patients, to surviving recipient T cells and thymic progenitors.

Germline values: CDR1 SGHRS, CDR2 YFSETQ. This CDR3 spans 15 amino acids. The germline V and J ends were trimmed by 1 base and 4 bases, with 13 bases remaining between them. Unique molecular identifiers were used in preparing the TCRbeta library. TCRdb re-called the PCR reads through MiXCR, storing one row per CDR3 protein. The profile covers approximately 130,000 distinct CDR3 sequences, with around 9.8% appearing a single time and around 24% taken by the ten largest. This clonotype originated in a girl under two years old who had a stem cell transplant for combined immunodeficiency, so the T cells may come from the graft donor. Specimen: PBMCs, mostly from graft donor cells, collected 180 days after TCRalphabeta/CD19-depleted stem cell transplant. The J gene is TRBJ2-3, the V gene TRBV5-1; a possible D gene is TRBD1 (5 bases). The CDR3 sequence: CASSLQGASPDTQYF. The DNA for the CDR3 is TGCGCCAGCAGCTTGCAAGGGGCCTCCCCAGATACGCAGTATTTT.